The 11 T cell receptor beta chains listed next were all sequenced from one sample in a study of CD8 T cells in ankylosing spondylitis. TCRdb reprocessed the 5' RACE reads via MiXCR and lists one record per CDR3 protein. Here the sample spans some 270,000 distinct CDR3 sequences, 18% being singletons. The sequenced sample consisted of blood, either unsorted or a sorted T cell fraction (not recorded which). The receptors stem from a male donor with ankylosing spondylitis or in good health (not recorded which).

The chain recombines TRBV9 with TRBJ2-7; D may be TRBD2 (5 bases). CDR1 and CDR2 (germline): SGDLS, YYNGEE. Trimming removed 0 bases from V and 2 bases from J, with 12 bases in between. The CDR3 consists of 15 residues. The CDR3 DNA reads TGTGCCAGCAGCGTAGGCGAGTGGGAGACCTACGAGCAGTACTTC. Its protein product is CASSVGEWETYEQYF.

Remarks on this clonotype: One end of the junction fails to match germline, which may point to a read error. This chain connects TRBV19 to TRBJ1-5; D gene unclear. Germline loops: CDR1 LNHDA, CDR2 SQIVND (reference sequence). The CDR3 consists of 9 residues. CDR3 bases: TGCGGCGGAAATCAGCCCCAGCATTTT. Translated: CGGNQPQHF.

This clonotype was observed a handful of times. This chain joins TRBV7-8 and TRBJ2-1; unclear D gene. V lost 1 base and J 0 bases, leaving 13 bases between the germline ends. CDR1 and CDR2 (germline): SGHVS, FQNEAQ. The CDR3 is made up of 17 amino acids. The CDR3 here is CASSLVGGFPSYNEQFF. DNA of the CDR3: TGTGCCAGCAGCTTAGTGGGTGGCTTCCCCTCCTACAATGAGCAGTTCTTC.

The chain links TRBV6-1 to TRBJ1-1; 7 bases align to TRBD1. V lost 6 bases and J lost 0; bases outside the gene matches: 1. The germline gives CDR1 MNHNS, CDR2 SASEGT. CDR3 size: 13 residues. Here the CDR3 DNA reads TGTGCCAGCAGGACAGGGATGAACACTGAAGCTTTCTTT. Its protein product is CASRTGMNTEAFF.

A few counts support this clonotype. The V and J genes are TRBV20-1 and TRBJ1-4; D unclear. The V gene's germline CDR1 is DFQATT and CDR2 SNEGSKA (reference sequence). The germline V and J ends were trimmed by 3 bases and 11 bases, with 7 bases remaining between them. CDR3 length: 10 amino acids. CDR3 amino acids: CSASGDKLFF. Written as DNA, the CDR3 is TGCAGTGCTAGTGGGGATAAACTGTTTTTT.

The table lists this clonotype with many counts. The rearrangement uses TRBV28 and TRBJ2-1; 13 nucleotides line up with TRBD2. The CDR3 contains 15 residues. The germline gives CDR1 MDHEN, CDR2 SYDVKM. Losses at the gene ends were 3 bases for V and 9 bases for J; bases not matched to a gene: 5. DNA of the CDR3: TGTGCCAGCAGTTTCGGGACTAGCGGGATAAGTGAGCAGTTCTTC. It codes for CASSFGTSGISEQFF.

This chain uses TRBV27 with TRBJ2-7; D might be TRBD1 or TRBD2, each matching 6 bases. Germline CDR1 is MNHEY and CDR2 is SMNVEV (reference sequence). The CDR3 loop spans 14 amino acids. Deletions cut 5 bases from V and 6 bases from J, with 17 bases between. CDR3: CASSPRTVSGEQYF. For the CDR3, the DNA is TGTGCCAGCAGTCCACGGACAGTTAGCGGCGAGCAGTACTTC.

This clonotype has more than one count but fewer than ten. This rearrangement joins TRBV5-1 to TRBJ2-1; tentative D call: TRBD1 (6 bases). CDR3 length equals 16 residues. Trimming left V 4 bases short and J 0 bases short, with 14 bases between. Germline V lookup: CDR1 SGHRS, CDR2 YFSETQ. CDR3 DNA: TGCGCCAGCAGCCCCTGGCAGGGGAGCTCCTACAATGAGCAGTTCTTC. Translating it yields CASSPWQGSSYNEQFF.

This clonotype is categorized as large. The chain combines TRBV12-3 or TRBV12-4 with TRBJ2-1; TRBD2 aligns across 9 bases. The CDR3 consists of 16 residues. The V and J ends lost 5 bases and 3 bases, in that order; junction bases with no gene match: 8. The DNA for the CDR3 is TGTGCCAGCAGTACCTTAGCGGGAGTCCACTACAATGAGCAGTTCTTC. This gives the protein CASSTLAGVHYNEQFF.

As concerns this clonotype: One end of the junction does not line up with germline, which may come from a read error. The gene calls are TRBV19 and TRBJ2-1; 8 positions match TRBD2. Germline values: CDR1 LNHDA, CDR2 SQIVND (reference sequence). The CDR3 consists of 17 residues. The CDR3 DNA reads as TGCGCCAGTAGTCTCCTTTCGGGAGGGGTTGCCGGGAATGAGCAGTTCTTC. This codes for CASSLLSGGVAGNEQFF.

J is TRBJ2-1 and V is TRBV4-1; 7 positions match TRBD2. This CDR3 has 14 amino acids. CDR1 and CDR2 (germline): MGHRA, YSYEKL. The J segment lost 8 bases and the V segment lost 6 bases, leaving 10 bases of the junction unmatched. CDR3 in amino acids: CASREASGNDEQFF. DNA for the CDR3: TGCGCCAGCAGGGAGGCGAGCGGGAATGATGAGCAGTTCTTC.